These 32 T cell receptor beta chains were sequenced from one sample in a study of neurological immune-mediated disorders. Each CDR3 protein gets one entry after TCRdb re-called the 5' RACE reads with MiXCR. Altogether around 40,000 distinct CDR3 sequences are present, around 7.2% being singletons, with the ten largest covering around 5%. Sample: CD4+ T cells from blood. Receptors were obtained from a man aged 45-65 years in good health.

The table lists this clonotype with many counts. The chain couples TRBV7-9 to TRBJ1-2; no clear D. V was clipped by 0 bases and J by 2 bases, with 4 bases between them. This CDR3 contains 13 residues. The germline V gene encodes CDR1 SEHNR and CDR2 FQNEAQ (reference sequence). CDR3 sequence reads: CASSLAGNYGYTF. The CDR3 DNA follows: TGTGCCAGCAGCTTAGCAGGGAACTATGGCTACACCTTC.

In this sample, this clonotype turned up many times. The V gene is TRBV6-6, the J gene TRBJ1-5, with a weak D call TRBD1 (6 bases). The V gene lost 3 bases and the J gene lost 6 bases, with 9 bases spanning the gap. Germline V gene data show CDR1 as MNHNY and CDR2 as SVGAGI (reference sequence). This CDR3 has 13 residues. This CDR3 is CASSYQGLQPQHF. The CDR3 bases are TGTGCCAGCAGTTATCAGGGGCTTCAGCCCCAGCATTTT.

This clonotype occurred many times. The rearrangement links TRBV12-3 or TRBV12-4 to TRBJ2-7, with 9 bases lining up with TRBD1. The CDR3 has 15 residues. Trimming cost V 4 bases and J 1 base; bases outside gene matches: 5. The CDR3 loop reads CASSSYGTGSYEQYF. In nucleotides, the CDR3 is TGTGCCAGCAGTTCCTACGGGACAGGGTCCTACGAGCAGTACTTC.

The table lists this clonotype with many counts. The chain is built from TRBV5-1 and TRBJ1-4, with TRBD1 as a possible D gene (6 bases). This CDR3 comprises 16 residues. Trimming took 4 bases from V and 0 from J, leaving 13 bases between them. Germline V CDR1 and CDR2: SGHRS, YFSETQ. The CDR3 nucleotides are TGCGCCAGCAGCCCGGGACATAGAGCAACTAATGAAAAACTGTTTTTT. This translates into CASSPGHRATNEKLFF.

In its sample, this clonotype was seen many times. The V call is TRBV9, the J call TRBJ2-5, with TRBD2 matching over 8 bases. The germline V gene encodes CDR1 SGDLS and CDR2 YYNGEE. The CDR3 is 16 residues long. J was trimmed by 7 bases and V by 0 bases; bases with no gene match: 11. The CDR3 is CASSVDPAGEGVTQYF. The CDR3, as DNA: TGTGCCAGCAGCGTAGACCCAGCGGGAGAGGGGGTGACCCAGTACTTC.

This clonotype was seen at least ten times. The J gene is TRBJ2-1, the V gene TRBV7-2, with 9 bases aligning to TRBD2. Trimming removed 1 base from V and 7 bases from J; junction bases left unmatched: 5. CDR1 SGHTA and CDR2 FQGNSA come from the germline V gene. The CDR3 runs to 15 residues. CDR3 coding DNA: TGTGCCAGCAGCTTAGTTGCGGGAGGGGGTAATGAGCAGTTCTTC. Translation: CASSLVAGGGNEQFF.

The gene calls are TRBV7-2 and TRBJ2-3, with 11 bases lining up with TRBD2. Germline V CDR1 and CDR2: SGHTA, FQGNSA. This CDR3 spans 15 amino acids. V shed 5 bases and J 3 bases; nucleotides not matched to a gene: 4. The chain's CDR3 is CASSVLAGETDTQYF. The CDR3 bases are TGTGCCAGCAGCGTACTAGCGGGAGAAACAGATACGCAGTATTTT.

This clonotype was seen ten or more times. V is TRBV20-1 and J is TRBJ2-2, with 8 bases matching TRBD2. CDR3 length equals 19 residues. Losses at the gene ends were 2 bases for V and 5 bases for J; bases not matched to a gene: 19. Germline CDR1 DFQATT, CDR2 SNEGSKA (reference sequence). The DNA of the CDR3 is TGCAGTGCTAGATGGGGGATGCCGGGACTAGATTCCGTTACCGGGGAGCTGTTTTTT. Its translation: CSARWGMPGLDSVTGELFF.

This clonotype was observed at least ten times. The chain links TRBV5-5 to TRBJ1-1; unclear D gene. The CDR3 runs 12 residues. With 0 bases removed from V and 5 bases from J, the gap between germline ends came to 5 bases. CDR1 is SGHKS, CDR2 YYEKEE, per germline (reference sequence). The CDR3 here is CASSLEWTEAFF. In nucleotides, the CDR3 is TGTGCCAGCAGCTTGGAGTGGACTGAAGCTTTCTTT.

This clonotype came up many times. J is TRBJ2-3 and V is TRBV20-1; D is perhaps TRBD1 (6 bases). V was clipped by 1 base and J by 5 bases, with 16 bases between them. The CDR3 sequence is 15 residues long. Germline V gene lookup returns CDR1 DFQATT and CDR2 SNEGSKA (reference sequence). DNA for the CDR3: TGCAGTGCTAGAGCAGTCAGGGGTGGTATAGATACGCAGTATTTT. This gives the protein CSARAVRGGIDTQYF.

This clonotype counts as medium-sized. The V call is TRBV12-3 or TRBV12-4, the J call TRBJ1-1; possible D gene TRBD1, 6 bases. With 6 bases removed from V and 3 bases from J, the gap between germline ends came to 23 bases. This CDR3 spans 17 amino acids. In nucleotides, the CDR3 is TGTGCCAGCAGGCAATATCAGATCGGACAGACCTACACTGAAGCTTTCTTT. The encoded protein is CASRQYQIGQTYTEAFF.

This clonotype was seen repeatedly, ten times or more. The CDR3 sequence: CSARDQGQASYEQYF. Written as DNA, the CDR3 is TGCAGTGCTAGAGATCAAGGACAGGCATCCTACGAGCAGTACTTC. The chain is built from TRBV20-1 and TRBJ2-7, with TRBD1 identical over 7 bases. V trimming: 0 bases; J trimming: 1 base; junction bases outside the gene matches: 6. Germline CDR1 and CDR2: DFQATT and SNEGSKA (reference sequence). The CDR3 is 15 amino acids.

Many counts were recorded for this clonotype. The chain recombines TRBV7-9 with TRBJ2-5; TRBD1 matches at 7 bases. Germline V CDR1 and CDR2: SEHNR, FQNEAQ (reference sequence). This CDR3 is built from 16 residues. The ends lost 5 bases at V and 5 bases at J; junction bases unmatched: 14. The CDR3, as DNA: TGTGCCAGCAGCCGGTATAAAAGACAGGGCCAGGAGACCCAGTACTTC. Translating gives CASSRYKRQGQETQYF.

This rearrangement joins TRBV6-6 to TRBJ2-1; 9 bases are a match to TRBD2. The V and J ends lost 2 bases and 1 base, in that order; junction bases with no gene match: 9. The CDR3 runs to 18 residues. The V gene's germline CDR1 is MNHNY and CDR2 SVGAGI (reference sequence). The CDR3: CASSYRSRTSESYNEQFF. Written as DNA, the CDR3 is TGTGCCAGCAGTTACAGAAGCCGGACTAGCGAGTCCTACAATGAGCAGTTCTTC.

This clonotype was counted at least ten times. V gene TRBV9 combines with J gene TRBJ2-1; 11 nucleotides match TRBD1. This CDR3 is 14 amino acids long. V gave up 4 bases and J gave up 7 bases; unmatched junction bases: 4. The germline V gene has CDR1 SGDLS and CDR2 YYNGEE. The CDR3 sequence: CASSPGQGANEQFF. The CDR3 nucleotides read TGTGCCAGCAGCCCCGGACAGGGGGCGAATGAGCAGTTCTTC.

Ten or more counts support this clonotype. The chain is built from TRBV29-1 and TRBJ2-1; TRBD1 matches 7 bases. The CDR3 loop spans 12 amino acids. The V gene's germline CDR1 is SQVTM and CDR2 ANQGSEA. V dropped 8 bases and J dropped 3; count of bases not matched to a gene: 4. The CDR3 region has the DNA TGCAGCTTCCGGGACAGCTACAATGAGCAGTTCTTC. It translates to CSFRDSYNEQFF.

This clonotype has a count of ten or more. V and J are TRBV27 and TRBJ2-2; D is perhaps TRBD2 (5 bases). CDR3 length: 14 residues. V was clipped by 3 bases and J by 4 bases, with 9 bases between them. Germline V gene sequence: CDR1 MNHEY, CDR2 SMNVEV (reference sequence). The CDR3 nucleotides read TGTGCCAGCAGTTTCCGAGGGCGCACCGGGGAGCTGTTTTTT. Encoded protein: CASSFRGRTGELFF.

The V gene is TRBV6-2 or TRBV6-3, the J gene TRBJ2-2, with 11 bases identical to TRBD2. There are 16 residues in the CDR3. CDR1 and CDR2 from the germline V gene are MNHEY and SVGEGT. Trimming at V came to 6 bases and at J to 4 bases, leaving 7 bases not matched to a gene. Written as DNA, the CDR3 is TGTGCCAGCAGCCGTGGACTAGCGGGTCTCACCGGGGAGCTGTTTTTT. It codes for CASSRGLAGLTGELFF.

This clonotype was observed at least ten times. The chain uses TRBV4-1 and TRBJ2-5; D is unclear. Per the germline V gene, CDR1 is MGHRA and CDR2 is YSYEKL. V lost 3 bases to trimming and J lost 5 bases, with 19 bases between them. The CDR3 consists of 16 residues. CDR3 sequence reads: CASSQDRRSRMETQYF. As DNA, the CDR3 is TGCGCCAGCAGCCAGGATCGTCGGTCCCGTATGGAGACCCAGTACTTC.

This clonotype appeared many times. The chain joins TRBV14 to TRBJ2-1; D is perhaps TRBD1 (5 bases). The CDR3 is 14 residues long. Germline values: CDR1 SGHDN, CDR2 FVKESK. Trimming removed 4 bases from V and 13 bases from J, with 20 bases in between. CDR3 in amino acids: CASSLAQGPGPQFF. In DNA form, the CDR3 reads TGTGCCAGCAGCCTGGCGCAGGGTCCGGGCCCACAGTTCTTC.

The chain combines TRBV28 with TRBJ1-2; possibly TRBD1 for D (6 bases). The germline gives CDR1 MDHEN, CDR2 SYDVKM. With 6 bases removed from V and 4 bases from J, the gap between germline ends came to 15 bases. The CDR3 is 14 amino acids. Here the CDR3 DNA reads TGTGCCAGCAGGGGGGCCGCGAGGGGCTATGGCTACACCTTC. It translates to CASRGAARGYGYTF.

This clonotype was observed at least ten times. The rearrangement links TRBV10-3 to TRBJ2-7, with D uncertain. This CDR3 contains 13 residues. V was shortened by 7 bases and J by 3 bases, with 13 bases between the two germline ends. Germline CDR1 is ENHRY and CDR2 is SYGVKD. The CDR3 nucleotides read TGTGCCATCAATTATGACTTTTACTACGAGCAGTACTTC. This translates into CAINYDFYYEQYF.

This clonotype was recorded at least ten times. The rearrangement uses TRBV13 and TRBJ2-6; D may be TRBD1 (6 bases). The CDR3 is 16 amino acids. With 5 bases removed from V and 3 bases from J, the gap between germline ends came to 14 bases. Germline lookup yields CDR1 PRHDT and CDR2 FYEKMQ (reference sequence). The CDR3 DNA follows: TGTGCCAGCAGCAGAGGGACACCAGGTGGGGCCAACGTCCTGACTTTC. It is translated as CASSRGTPGGANVLTF.

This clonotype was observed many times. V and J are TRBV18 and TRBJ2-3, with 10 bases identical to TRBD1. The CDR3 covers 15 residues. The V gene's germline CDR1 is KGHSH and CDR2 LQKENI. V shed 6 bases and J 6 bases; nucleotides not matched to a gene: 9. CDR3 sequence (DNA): TGTGCCAGCTCTCGAATGACAGGGGGCGCCGATACGCAGTATTTT. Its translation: CASSRMTGGADTQYF. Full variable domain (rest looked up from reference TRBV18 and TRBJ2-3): NAGVMQNPRHLVRRRGQEARLRCSPMKGHSHVYWYRQLPEEGLKFMVYLQKENIIDESGMPKERFSAEFPKEGPSILRIQQVVRGDSAAYFCASSRMTGGADTQYFGPGTRLTVL.

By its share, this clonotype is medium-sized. CDR3 in DNA: TGCAGTGCTGGCCCACCTCAAGGGGTCATGGAGCAGTTCTTC. Translated: CSAGPPQGVMEQFF. The chain uses TRBV20-1 and TRBJ2-1, with D possibly being TRBD1 (5 bases). The CDR3 extends over 14 amino acids. Germline V gene lookup returns CDR1 DFQATT and CDR2 SNEGSKA (reference sequence). Trimming cost V 5 bases and J 10 bases, with 21 bases left between them.

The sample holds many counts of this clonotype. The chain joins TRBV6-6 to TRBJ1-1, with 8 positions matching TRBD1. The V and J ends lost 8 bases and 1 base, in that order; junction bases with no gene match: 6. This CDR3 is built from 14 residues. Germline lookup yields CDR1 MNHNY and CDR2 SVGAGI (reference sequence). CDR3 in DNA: TGTGCCAGCCGTCTGGGGACAGGGAACACTGAAGCTTTCTTT. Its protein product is CASRLGTGNTEAFF.

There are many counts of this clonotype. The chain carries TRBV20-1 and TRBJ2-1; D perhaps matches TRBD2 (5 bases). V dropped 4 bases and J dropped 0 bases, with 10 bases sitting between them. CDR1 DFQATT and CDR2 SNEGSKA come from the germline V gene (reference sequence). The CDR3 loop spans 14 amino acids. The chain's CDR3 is CSAIQGGSYNEQFF. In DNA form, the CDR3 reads TGCAGTGCTATTCAAGGAGGCTCCTACAATGAGCAGTTCTTC.

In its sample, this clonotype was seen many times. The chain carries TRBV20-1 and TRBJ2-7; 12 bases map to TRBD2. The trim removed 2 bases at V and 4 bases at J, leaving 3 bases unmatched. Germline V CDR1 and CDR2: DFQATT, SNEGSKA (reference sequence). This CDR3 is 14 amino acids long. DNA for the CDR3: TGCAGTGCTAGACTAGCGGGAGGGAGGTACGAGCAGTACTTC. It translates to CSARLAGGRYEQYF.

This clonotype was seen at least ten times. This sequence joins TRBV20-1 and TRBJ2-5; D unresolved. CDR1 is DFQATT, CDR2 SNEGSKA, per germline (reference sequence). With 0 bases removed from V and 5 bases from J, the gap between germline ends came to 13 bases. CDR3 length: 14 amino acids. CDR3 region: CSAREASLGETQYF. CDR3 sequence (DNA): TGCAGTGCTAGAGAAGCGTCTCTGGGGGAGACCCAGTACTTC.

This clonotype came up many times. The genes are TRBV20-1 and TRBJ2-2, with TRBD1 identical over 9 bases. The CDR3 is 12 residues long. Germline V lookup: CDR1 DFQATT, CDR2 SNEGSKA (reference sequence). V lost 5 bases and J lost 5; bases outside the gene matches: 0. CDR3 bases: TGCAGTGCTGGACAGGGGACCGGGGAGCTGTTTTTT. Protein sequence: CSAGQGTGELFF.

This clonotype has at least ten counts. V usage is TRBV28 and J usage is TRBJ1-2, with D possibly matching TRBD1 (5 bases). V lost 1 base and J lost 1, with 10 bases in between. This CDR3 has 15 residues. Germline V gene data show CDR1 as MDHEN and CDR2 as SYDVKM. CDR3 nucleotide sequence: TGTGCCAGCAGTTTATCGGGGGGGGGTAACTATGGCTACACCTTC. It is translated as CASSLSGGGNYGYTF.

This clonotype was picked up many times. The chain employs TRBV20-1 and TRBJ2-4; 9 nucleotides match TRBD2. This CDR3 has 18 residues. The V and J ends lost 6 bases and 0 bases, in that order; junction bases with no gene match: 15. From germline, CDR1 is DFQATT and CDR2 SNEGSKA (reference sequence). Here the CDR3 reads CSAPLWREGGGAKNIQYF. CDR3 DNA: TGCAGTGCCCCTCTTTGGCGGGAGGGGGGGGGAGCCAAAAACATTCAGTACTTC.